This T cell receptor (beta chain) emerged from a study of OX40 agonist ivuxolimab in advanced cancers. Profiled with immunoSEQ multiplex PCR; TCRdb holds only in-frame clones, not every one. The table shows some 74,000 clones, with roughly 82% occurring only once. V was clipped by 2 bases and J by 6 bases, with 20 bases between them. CDR1 is SGHRS, CDR2 YFSETQ, per germline. The CDR3 runs 17 residues. Sequences were derived from CD4+ or CD8+ T cells sorted from blood, sampled in a trial of the OX40 agonist ivuxolimab. J is TRBJ2-2 and V is TRBV5-1, with D maybe TRBD1 (5 bases). This TCR derives from an adult with an advanced solid tumor such as melanoma, head and neck, liver or kidney cancer. CDR3 sequence reads: CASSLDSPRNHPGELFF. The CDR3 DNA sequence: TGCGCCAGCAGCTTAGACAGCCCCAGGAATCACCCCGGGGAGCTGTTTTTT.